This entry features one T cell receptor (beta chain) sequence. CDR1 is MNHEY and CDR2 is SVGAGI in the germline V gene. The CDR3 covers 13 residues. Trimming took 7 bases from V and 3 from J; bases not matched to a gene: 6. Data came from immunoSEQ multiplex PCR; TCRdb stores just in-frame clones and leaves some out. The table has several thousand clones, more than 75% seen once; the top ten hold approximately 7%. This specimen comes from a study of blood T cell repertoires in COVID-19. V gene TRBV6-5 combines with J gene TRBJ2-7; TRBD2 matches at 7 bases. This clonotype was sampled from a human donor in a cohort sampled during active COVID-19. The sequenced sample was peripheral blood. CDR3 in amino acids: CASNGRDYYEQYF. The CDR3 DNA follows: TGTGCCAGCAACGGCCGGGACTACTACGAGCAGTACTTC.